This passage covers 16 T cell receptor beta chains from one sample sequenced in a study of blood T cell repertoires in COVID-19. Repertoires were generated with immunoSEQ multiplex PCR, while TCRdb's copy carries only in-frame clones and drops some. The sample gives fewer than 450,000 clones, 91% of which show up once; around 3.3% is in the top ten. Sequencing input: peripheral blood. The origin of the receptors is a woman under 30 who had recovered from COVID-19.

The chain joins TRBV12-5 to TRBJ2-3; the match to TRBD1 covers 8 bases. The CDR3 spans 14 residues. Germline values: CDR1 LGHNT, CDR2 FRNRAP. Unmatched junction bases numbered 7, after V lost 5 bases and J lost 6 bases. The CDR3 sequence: CASGSGQGGDTQYF. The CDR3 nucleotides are TGTGCTAGTGGTAGCGGACAGGGAGGTGATACGCAGTATTTT.

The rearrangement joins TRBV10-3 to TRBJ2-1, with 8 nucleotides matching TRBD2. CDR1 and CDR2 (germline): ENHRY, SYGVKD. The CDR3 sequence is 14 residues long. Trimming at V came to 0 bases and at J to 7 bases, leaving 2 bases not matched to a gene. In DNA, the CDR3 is TGTGCCATCAGTGAGTCTAGCGGGAATAATGAGCAGTTCTTC. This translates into CAISESSGNNEQFF.

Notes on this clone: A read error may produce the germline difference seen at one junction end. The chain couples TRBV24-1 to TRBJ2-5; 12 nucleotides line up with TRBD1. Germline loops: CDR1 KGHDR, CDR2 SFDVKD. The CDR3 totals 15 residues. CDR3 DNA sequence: TGTGCCACCAGAGATTCCGGGACAGGGGGCGAGACCCAGTACTTC. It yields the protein CATRDSGTGGETQYF.

CDR3 sequence (DNA): TGTGCCAGCAGTTACTCGCGAGGGTTGGGGGAGCAGTACGTC. Its translation is CASSYSRGLGEQYV. V gene TRBV6-5 combines with J gene TRBJ2-7, with D perhaps matching TRBD2 (5 bases). CDR3 length equals 14 residues. Germline CDR1 and CDR2: MNHEY and SVGAGI. V was cut by 0 bases and J by 7 bases, with 13 bases left in between.

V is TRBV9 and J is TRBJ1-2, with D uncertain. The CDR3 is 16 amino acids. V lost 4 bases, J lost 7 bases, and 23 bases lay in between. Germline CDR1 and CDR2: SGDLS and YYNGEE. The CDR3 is CASSPRGRQETSGYTF. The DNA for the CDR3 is TGTGCCAGCAGCCCCCGCGGGAGGCAGGAGACGAGTGGCTACACCTTC.

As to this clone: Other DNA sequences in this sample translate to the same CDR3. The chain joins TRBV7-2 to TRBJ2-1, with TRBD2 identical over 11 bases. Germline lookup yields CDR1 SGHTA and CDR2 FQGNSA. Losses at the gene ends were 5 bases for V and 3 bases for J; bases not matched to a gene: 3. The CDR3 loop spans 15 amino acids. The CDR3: CASSLGTSGYNEQFF. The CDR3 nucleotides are TGTGCCAGCAGCCTCGGGACTAGCGGCTACAATGAGCAGTTCTTC. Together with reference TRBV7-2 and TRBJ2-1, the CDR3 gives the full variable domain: GAGVSQSPSNKVTEKGKDVELRCDPISGHTALYWYRQSLGQGLEFLIYFQGNSAPDKSGLPSDRFSAERTGGSVSTLTIQRTQQEDSAVYLCASSLGTSGYNEQFFGPGTRLTVL.

The CDR3 spells CASSLRLAGGLVNTGELFF. The CDR3 nucleotides are TGTGCCAGCAGTCTACGACTAGCGGGAGGGTTGGTGAACACCGGGGAGCTGTTTTTT. J is TRBJ2-2 and V is TRBV6-6; 14 bases match TRBD2. CDR1 and CDR2 from the germline V gene are MNHNY and SVGAGI (reference sequence). Trimming removed 5 bases from V and 1 base from J; junction bases left unmatched: 9. The CDR3 has 19 residues.

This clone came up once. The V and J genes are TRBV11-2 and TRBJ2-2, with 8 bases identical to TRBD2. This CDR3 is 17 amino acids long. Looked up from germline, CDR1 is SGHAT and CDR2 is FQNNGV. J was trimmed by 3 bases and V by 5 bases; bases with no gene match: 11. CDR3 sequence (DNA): TGTGCCAGCAGCCCACGGGCGAGCGGGAGTTACACCGGGGAGCTGTTTTTT. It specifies CASSPRASGSYTGELFF. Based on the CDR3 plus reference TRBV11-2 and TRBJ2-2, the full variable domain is EAGVAQSPRYKIIEKRQSVAFWCNPISGHATLYWYQQILGQGPKLLIQFQNNGVVDDSQLPKDRFSAERLKGVDSTLKIQPAKLEDSAVYLCASSPRASGSYTGELFFGEGSRLTVL.

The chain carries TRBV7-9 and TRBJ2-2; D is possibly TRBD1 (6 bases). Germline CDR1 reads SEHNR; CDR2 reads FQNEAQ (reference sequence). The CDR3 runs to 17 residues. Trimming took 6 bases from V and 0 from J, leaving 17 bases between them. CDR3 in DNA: TGTGCCAGCAGTTTGACAGGAAACCCTCCGAACACCGGGGAGCTGTTTTTT. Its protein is CASSLTGNPPNTGELFF.

CDR3: CASSKPFWTSGSYEQYV. The CDR3 bases are TGTGCCAGCAGCAAACCCTTCTGGACTAGCGGGAGCTACGAGCAGTACGTC. The chain uses TRBV21-1 and TRBJ2-7; TRBD2, the D gene given by the table, was not confirmed from the DNA. TRBV21-1 corresponds to a pseudogene. The CDR3 consists of 17 residues.

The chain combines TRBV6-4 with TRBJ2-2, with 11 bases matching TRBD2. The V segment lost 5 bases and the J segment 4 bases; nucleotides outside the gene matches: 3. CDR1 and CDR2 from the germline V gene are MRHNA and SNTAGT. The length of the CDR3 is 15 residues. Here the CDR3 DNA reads TGTGCCAGCAGTCCGACTAGCGGGGCCACCGGGGAGCTGTTTTTT. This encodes CASSPTSGATGELFF.

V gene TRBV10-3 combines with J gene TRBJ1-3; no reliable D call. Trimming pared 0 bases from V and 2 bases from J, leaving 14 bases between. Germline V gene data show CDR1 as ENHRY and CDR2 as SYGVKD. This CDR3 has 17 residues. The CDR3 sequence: CAISESVIMAAGNTIYF. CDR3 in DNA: TGTGCCATCAGTGAGTCGGTAATTATGGCAGCTGGAAACACCATATATTTT.

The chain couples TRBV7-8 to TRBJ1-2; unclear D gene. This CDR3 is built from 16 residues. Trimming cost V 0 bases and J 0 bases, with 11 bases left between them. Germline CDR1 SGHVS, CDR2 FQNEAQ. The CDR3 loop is CASSLATGYSNYGYTF. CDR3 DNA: TGTGCCAGCAGCTTAGCGACTGGATATTCTAACTATGGCTACACCTTC.

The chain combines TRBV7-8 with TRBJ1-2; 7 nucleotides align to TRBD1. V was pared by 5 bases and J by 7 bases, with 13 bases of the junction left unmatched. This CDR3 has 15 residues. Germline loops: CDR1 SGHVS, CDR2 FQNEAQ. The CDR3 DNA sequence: TGTGCCAGCAGCCAAGTCGGCAGGGGGTGGAGTGGCTACACCTTC. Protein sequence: CASSQVGRGWSGYTF.

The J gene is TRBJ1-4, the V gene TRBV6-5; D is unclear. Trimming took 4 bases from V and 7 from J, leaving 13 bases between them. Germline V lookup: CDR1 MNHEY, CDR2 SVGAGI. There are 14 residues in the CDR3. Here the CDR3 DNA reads TGTGCCAGCAGTTTTCGAGGAGGCGGTGAAAAACTGTTTTTT. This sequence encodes CASSFRGGGEKLFF.

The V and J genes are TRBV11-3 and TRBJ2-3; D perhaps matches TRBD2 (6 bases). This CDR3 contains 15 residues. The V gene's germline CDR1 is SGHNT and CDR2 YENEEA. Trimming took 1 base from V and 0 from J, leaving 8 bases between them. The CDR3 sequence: CASSLVAGSTDTQYF. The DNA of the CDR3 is TGTGCCAGCAGCTTAGTTGCGGGGAGCACAGATACGCAGTATTTT.